The clone carrying this T cell receptor beta chain was seen a few times. This CDR3 comprises 15 residues. CDR1 MGHRA and CDR2 YSYEKL come from the germline V gene. J lost 3 bases, V lost 3 bases, and 2 bases had no gene match. TCRdb re-analysed the RT-PCR reads in MiXCR, keeping a single row per CDR3 protein. The table has about 400,000 distinct CDR3 sequences, 16% seen once. The sample originates from a study of patients and donors after allogeneic stem cell transplantation. The sequence came from a human donor who was either an allogeneic HSCT recipient or a stem cell or donor lymphocyte infusion donor (not recorded which). It is not recorded whose cells these are; they may come from a transplant donor. The rearrangement joins TRBV4-1 to TRBJ2-3; 11 nucleotides agree with TRBD2. The sequenced sample was blood, either unsorted or a sorted T cell fraction (not recorded which). CDR3 sequence (DNA): TGCGCCAGCAGCCATCCTAGCGGGAGGACAGATACGCAGTATTTT. Amino acids: CASSHPSGRTDTQYF.